This record concerns one TCR beta chain sequence. Original processing methods: Nucleated cell number was recorded as an estimate derived from reference gene primer amplification. The repertoire was sequenced with immunoSEQ multiplex PCR; TCRdb's copy has only in-frame clones and lacks some. That table gives V, J and clone size, and the DNA gave D and trimming. The profile shows approximately 56,000 clones, about four fifths of them singletons. Seattle participants joined during active infection and were tracked over time. This entry belongs to a study of blood T cell repertoires in COVID-19. Study in general: Acute and convalescent COVID-19 specimens originated in the United States, Italy and Spain. Sources were T cells, B-cell-depleted T cells, or PBMCs; the material itself was cDNA or gDNA.

Germline CDR1 is MGHRA and CDR2 is YSYEKL. This CDR3 is built from 13 residues. Trimming stripped 4 bases from V and 0 bases from J, with 7 bases between. This chain connects TRBV4-1 to TRBJ2-7; D is unresolved. Sequencing used peripheral blood. The sequence derives from a woman older than 75 with COVID-19, enrolled during active disease. The CDR3 here is CASSPGFSYEQYF. CDR3 DNA sequence: TGCGCCAGCAGCCCGGGTTTCTCCTACGAGCAGTACTTC.